This T cell receptor beta chain was obtained from a study of shared clonotypes between healthy human individuals (dated by TCRdb to about 2020). Concerning the study at large: The cohort comprised a couple of women and a few men aged 18 to 49 years. To estimate repertoire size and how much clonotypes are shared between individuals, the study performed deep sequencing of blood TCR repertoires from about five healthy adults. Per donor, three plates each were used for CD4 naive and CD4 memory, two for CD8 naive, and one for CD8 memory. Libraries were prepared and TCR repertoires were sequenced by different laboratories using diverse techniques, in order to increase sequencing depth and limit assay-specific biases. Per donor, leukapheresis produced somewhere between about 0.85 and 8.9 billion PBMCs.

About this clone: There is no known antigen for this receptor. Base quality data are lacking; no much larger clone is found one base away.

Overall study results and their limits: Compared with non-shared clonotypes, the clonotypes found in all four sorted-subset donors had higher generation probabilities. When a handful of donors were compared, the shared fraction of clonotypes was 5% to 6.5% for naive CD4, around 3.5% for naive CD8, about 2.4% for memory CD4, and around 0.4% for memory CD8. Because the study included only a small number of donors, the genetic and exposure-history diversity represented was limited. Rarefaction of sorted-subset datasets indicated incomplete sequencing despite the large sequencing depth. Naive subsets generally had larger estimated clonotype richness than memory subsets. Pairwise subsampling indicated that sequencing depth was expected to affect the degree of clonotype sharing among donors. Only blood was sampled, and tissue TCR repertoires likely differ from those in blood.

CD8 naive samples were CD45RO-negative cells positively selected for CCR7, giving a CD45RA+CCR7+ population that excluded TemRA cells. The donors were healthy, HIV-negative adults with no recently reported acute infections or vaccinations. Every donor was a Caucasian adult residing in Nashville, Tennessee, USA. Blood was collected by leukapheresis, and PBMCs were isolated by Ficoll-Histopaque density gradient centrifugation and then cryopreserved in liquid nitrogen vapor phase. Analytical flow cytometry was used to check the purity and quantity of every magnetically sorted T cell population. From each sorted fraction, genomic DNA was isolated and quantified by UV absorbance on a Nanodrop 2000c. Trimming at the junction amounts to 5 bases on V and 4 bases on J, and the germline ends lie 17 bases apart. The germline V gene sets CDR1 to SQVTM and CDR2 to ANQGSEA. The CDR3 runs 14 residues from the cysteine to the phenylalanine. Only the CDR3 portion is preserved as DNA: 42 bases, with reading frame beginning at the first base.

Using the deep immunoSEQ assay, TCR CDR3 regions were amplified from genomic DNA by multiplex PCR. Genomic DNA extracted from each cell subset was distributed evenly over all wells of several immunoSEQ 96-well plates, and each plate served as one replicate. For sorted subsets, roughly 200 ng of genomic DNA, equivalent to around 30,000 T cell genomes, went into each replicate PCR. Purified libraries were quantified with a Qubit 3.0 fluorometer, sized on a Bioanalyzer 2100, and re-quantified with the KAPA Library Quantification kit. Each immunoSEQ 96-well plate was sequenced on its own single-read 150-cycle Illumina NextSeq 550 flow cell. The study's processing was this. Because the immunoSEQ output held only junctional sequences and lacked quality scores, the filtering could not match the filtering applied to full-length reads. To assign V/J genes and CDR3, sequences were annotated using PyIR, a Python wrapper for IgBLAST v1.9, with IMGT germline references. Reads with weak V/J assignments (E-value above 1e-6), missing CDR3, stop codons, out-of-frame junctions, or ambiguous translated residues were removed. V3J clonotypes were defined as sequences sharing the same inferred V gene, J gene, and CDR3 amino acid sequence. To compute the percentage overlap between repertoires, the number of shared unique clonotypes was divided by the size of the smaller repertoire. RTK rarefaction, the Chao1 estimator, and Recon v2.1 estimates of unobserved clonotypes were used to assess repertoire richness. For all TCRbeta clonotypes obtained by the gDNA method from a handful of donors, generation probabilities were computed with OLGA. What TCRdb holds here is the immuneACCESS table cut down to in-frame rearrangements. Part of the clones is not present; checked against another copy, under half of the missing clones reflect an unresolved V gene, and the others are unexplained. For V, J and clone size, that table is used; D and trimming come from the DNA. This sample comprises over 800,000 clones, nearly 95% of them detected only once. The top ten constitute under 30% of the sample.

The chain uses TRBV29-1 and TRBJ1-2; the D gene assignment is ambiguous. The sequence was obtained from a young man in good health. Sequencing was carried out using naive CD8+ T cells sorted from blood. The cell subset or site label on this specimen signifies: CD45RA+CCR7+. The nucleotide sequence reads as follows: TGCAGCGTTAATTGGCAGGAGATGATCTATGGCTACACCTTC. This translates into CSVNWQEMIYGYTF.